These 6 T cell receptor beta chains were all obtained from the same sample, sequenced in a study of T cell changes during pregnancy in multiple sclerosis (dated by TCRdb to between 2017 and 2020). The method was the immunoSEQ multiplex PCR assay. TCRdb took over this immuneACCESS table, retaining in-frame rearrangements with V and J assigned. Such tables are incomplete; in checked studies, under half of the missing clones stem from an unresolved V gene, and the remainder is unexplained. This sample has around 23,000 clones in its table, and roughly 90% of those were observed once. The ten largest clones represent more than 8% of the sample. The specimen comprised CD8+ T cells from peripheral blood mononuclear cells, sampled in the third trimester of pregnancy. These receptors were obtained from a female donor in good health, enrolled as a control in a pregnancy study.

The chain couples TRBV9 to TRBJ2-5; 12 nucleotides agree with TRBD2. This CDR3 region has 16 residues. The J segment lost 5 bases and the V segment lost 3 bases, leaving 8 bases of the junction unmatched. Germline V gene lookup returns CDR1 SGDLS and CDR2 YYNGEE. CDR3 sequence (DNA): TGTGCCAGCAGCGCCGCTACTAGCGGGGGGAGGGAGACCCAGTACTTC. Translating it yields CASSAATSGGRETQYF.

The chain employs TRBV7-3 and TRBJ2-7; TRBD2 agrees at 8 bases. The CDR3 consists of 17 residues. Trimming cost V 5 bases and J 2 bases; bases outside gene matches: 14. CDR1 is SGHTA, CDR2 FQGTGA, per germline. CDR3 in DNA: TGTGCCAGCAGCCTAGGCCCGATTAGCGGGGCCCCCTACGAGCAGTACTTC. Protein sequence: CASSLGPISGAPYEQYF.

The sample holds one count of this clone. The V call is TRBV4-1, the J call TRBJ1-2; 9 nucleotides agree with TRBD1. CDR3 length: 16 residues. CDR1 is MGHRA, CDR2 YSYEKL, per germline. After removal of 0 bases from V and 8 bases from J, the junction contained 10 bases not matched to a gene. The CDR3 loop reads CASSQETGQGPGGYTF. The DNA of the CDR3 is TGCGCCAGCAGCCAAGAAACCGGACAGGGGCCCGGGGGCTACACCTTC.

This clone showed up just once. The V and J genes are TRBV6-1 and TRBJ2-1, with 8 bases fitting TRBD2. The V segment lost 1 base and the J segment 2 bases; nucleotides outside the gene matches: 1. The germline CDR1 and CDR2 sequences are MNHNS and SASEGT. The CDR3 loop spans 15 amino acids. CDR3 sequence (DNA): TGTGCCAGCAGTGAAGAACTAGCGGCCTACAATGAGCAGTTCTTC. It translates to CASSEELAAYNEQFF.

The genes are TRBV28 and TRBJ2-5; 10 bases are shared with TRBD2. This CDR3 has 17 amino acids. Losses at the gene ends were 2 bases for V and 4 bases for J; bases not matched to a gene: 10. The germline gives CDR1 MDHEN, CDR2 SYDVKM. In nucleotides, the CDR3 is TGTGCCAGCAGTTTAGGTCTAGCGGGAGTGGGTGGAGAGACCCAGTACTTC. It is translated as CASSLGLAGVGGETQYF.

This chain connects TRBV21-1 to TRBJ1-1; TRBD1 is taken as the D call from the table, unchecked against the DNA. TRBV21-1 is recorded as a pseudogene. The CDR3 length is 20 residues. In nucleotides, the CDR3 is TGTGCCAGCAGCAAAGCGGGCCCCTCTTGGACAGGACTACCCCCCTACCGAGCTTTCTTT. Its protein product is CASSKAGPSWTGLPPYRAFF.